One sample yielded the 2 T cell receptor beta chains listed below, sequenced in a study of cytomegalovirus exposure and HLA in healthy donors. PCR employed 60 Vbeta and 13 Jbeta primers. Assay used: immunoSEQ multiplex PCR; TCRdb lists only in-frame clones, some missing. The table records about 160,000 clones, 75% to 85% of them present only once. The material sequenced was PBMCs. All receptors derive from a woman between 50 and 59 years old in good health and CMV-seronegative.

The chain joins TRBV30 to TRBJ1-2, with 7 bases matching TRBD1. The CDR3 loop spans 14 amino acids. With V trimmed by 2 bases and J by 4 bases, 7 bases remained unmatched. CDR1 is GTSNPN and CDR2 is SVGIG in the germline V gene (reference sequence). CDR3 sequence: CAWSLDREGYGYTF. CDR3 sequence (DNA): TGTGCCTGGAGTCTTGACAGGGAAGGCTATGGCTACACCTTC.

The J gene is TRBJ2-2, the V gene TRBV7-2; 10 bases fit TRBD2. The CDR3 is 15 amino acids. The germline gives CDR1 SGHTA, CDR2 FQGNSA. J gave up 4 bases and V 5 bases, and 4 bases lay outside the gene matches. The CDR3: CASSPAGGGTGELFF. DNA of the CDR3: TGTGCCAGCAGCCCAGCGGGAGGGGGCACCGGGGAGCTGTTTTTT.